One and the same sample provided the 7 T cell receptor beta chains below, sequenced in a study of CD8+ T cells in alopecia areata. cDNA prepared by RNA extraction and subsequent reverse transcription served as the template for sequencing. Generated by immunoSEQ multiplex PCR, the TCRdb table keeps only in-frame clones and is missing some. The data show some 110,000 clones, roughly three fifths seen once. Treatment denoted: oral pan-JAK inhibitor, 5-10 mg twice daily. Sequenced here: CD8+ T cells sorted from blood, sampled at week 24, from a patient treated with tofacitinib. The source of these receptors is a human donor with alopecia areata.

This chain connects TRBV10-3 to TRBJ2-7; 7 bases are a match to TRBD1. The CDR3 totals 15 residues. Germline V gene lookup returns CDR1 ENHRY and CDR2 SYGVKD. Trimming at V came to 5 bases and at J to 2 bases, leaving 9 bases not matched to a gene. The CDR3 nucleotides are TGTGCCATCAGTATCGCGCAGGACAGGACCTACGAGCAGTACTTC. Translation: CAISIAQDRTYEQYF.

The rearrangement joins TRBV6-5 to TRBJ1-4; the D is unclear. Germline V gene lookup returns CDR1 MNHEY and CDR2 SVGAGI. The CDR3 sequence is 15 residues long. The ends were cut back, 2 bases at V and 0 bases at J, with 7 bases in the middle. The CDR3: CASSYKDTTNEKLFF. The CDR3 DNA follows: TGTGCCAGCAGTTACAAAGATACAACTAATGAAAAACTGTTTTTT.

This clone was recorded only once. This sequence joins TRBV9 and TRBJ1-1, with no clear D. V lost 0 bases and J 4 bases, leaving 7 bases between the germline ends. This CDR3 region has 13 residues. Germline V lookup: CDR1 SGDLS, CDR2 YYNGEE. The CDR3 reads CASSVGVGTEAFF. CDR3 in DNA: TGTGCCAGCAGCGTAGGTGTGGGCACTGAAGCTTTCTTT.

CDR3 sequence (DNA): TGTGCCAGCAGCGGGACACATCTCTATGGCTACACCTTC. As protein: CASSGTHLYGYTF. The gene calls are TRBV5-6 and TRBJ1-2, with TRBD1 as a possible D gene (6 bases). The CDR3 extends over 13 amino acids. V gave up 4 bases and J gave up 4 bases, with 11 bases separating them. The germline gives CDR1 SGHDT, CDR2 YYEEEE.

This clone was seen ten or more times. This chain connects TRBV10-3 to TRBJ2-1; either TRBD1 or TRBD2 may fit D (5 bases each). The CDR3 spans 16 residues. Per germline, CDR1 ENHRY and CDR2 SYGVKD. With 0 bases removed from V and 0 bases from J, the gap between germline ends came to 9 bases. CDR3 coding DNA: TGTGCCATCAGTGAGTCGGGGGAGAGCTCCTACAATGAGCAGTTCTTC. Translation: CAISESGESSYNEQFF.

The chain combines TRBV27 with TRBJ2-5; TRBD2 might be the D (5 bases). Trimming cost V 3 bases and J 2 bases, with 13 bases left between them. Germline CDR1 is MNHEY and CDR2 is SMNVEV (reference sequence). The CDR3 runs 15 residues. CDR3 protein: CASSFVGGQQETQYF. CDR3 nucleotide sequence: TGTGCCAGCAGTTTCGTCGGAGGCCAGCAAGAGACCCAGTACTTC.

In its sample, this clone was seen a few times. DNA for the CDR3: TGTGCCAGCAGCTTATTCGGCCCCACTGAAGCTTTCTTT. This translates into CASSLFGPTEAFF. The chain couples TRBV7-8 to TRBJ1-1, with D hard to call. This CDR3 is 13 amino acids long. Germline V CDR1 and CDR2: SGHVS, FQNEAQ. Trimming took 2 bases from V and 4 from J, leaving 8 bases between them. Based on the CDR3 plus reference TRBV7-8 and TRBJ1-1, the full variable domain is GAGVSQSPRYKVAKRGQDVALRCDPISGHVSLFWYQQALGQGPEFLTYFQNEAQLDKSGLPSDRFFAERPEGSVSTLKIQRTQQEDSAVYLCASSLFGPTEAFFGQGTRLTVV.